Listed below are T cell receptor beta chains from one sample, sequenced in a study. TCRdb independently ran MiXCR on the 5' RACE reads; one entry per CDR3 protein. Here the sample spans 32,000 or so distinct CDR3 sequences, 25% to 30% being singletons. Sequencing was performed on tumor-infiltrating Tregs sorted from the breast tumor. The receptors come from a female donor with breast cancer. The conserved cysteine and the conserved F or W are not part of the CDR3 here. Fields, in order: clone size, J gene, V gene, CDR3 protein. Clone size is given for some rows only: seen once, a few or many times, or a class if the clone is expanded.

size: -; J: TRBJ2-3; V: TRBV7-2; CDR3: ASSSPSRDYARDTQY
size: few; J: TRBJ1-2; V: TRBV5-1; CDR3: ASSLETGAYYGYT
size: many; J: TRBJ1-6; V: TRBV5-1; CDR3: ASSPGDGNSPLH
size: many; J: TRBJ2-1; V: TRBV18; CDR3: ASSPQGLSYNEQF
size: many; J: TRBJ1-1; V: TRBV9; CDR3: ASSAGGGTEAF
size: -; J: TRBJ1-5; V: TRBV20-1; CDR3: SAMGAGNVWWGNQPQH
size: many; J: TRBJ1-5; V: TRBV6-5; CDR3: ASSYGGNQPQH
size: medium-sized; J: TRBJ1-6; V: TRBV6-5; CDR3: ASSYAGQSNSPLH
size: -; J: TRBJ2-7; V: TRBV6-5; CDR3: ASSYLQGSEQY
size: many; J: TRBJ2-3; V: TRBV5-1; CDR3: ASSLRSNPDTQY